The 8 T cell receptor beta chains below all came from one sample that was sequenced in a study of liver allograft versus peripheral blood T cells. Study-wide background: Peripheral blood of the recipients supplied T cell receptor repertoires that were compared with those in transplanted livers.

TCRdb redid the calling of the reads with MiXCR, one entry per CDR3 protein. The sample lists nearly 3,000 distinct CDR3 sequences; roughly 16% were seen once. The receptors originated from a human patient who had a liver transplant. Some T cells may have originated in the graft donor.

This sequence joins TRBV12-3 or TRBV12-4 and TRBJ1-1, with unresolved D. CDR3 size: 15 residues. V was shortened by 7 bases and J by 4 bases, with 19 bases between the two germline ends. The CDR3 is CASTRAYGILTEAFF. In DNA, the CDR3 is TGTGCCAGCACCCGAGCGTACGGAATTCTCACTGAAGCTTTCTTT.

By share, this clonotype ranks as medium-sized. This CDR3 reads CASSDPGQGKNEQFF. The CDR3 nucleotides are TGTGCCAGCAGTGACCCCGGACAGGGGAAAAATGAGCAGTTCTTC. The chain has TRBV6-6 and TRBJ2-1; TRBD1 agrees at 9 bases. V dropped 5 bases and J dropped 7; count of bases not matched to a gene: 9. This CDR3 spans 15 amino acids. Germline lookup yields CDR1 MNHNY and CDR2 SVGAGI (reference sequence).

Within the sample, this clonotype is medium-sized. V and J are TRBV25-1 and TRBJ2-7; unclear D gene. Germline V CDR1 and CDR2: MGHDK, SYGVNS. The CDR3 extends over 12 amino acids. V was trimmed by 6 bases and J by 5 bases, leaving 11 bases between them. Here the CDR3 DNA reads TGTGCCAGCAGCCCCACGGCCCACGAGCAGTACTTC. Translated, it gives CASSPTAHEQYF.

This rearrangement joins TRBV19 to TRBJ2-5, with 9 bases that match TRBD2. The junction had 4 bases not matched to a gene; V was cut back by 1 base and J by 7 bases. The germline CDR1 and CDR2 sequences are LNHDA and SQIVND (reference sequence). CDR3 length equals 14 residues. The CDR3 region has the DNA TGTGCCAGTAGTATAGCTAGCGGGAAAGGGACCCAGTACTTC. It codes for CASSIASGKGTQYF. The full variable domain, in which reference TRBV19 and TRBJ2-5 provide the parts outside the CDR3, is DGGITQSPKYLFRKEGQNVTLSCEQNLNHDAMYWYRQDPGQGLRLIYYSQIVNDFQKGDIAEGYSVSREKKESFPLTVTSAQKNPTAFYLCASSIASGKGTQYFGPGTRLLVL.

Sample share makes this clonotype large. CDR3 sequence (DNA): TGTGCCACCAGTGATTTGGTCCGGGGCAGGGAGTCTGGAAACACCATATATTTT. Amino acid sequence: CATSDLVRGRESGNTIYF. J is TRBJ1-3 and V is TRBV24-1; D is possibly TRBD1 (5 bases). Germline V lookup: CDR1 KGHDR, CDR2 SFDVKD. V gave up 0 bases and J gave up 1 base, with 15 bases separating them. This CDR3 is 18 amino acids long.

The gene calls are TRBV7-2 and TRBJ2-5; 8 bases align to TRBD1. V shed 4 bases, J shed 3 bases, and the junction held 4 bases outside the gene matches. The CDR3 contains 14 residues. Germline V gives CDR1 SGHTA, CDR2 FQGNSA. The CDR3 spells CASSSRDRKETQYF. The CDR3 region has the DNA TGTGCCAGCAGCTCCCGGGACAGGAAAGAGACCCAGTACTTC.

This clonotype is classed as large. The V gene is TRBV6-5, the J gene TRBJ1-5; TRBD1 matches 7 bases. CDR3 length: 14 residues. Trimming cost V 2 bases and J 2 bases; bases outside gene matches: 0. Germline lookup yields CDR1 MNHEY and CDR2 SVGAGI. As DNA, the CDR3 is TGTGCCAGCAGTTACGGACAGGGCAATCAGCCCCAGCATTTT. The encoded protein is CASSYGQGNQPQHF.

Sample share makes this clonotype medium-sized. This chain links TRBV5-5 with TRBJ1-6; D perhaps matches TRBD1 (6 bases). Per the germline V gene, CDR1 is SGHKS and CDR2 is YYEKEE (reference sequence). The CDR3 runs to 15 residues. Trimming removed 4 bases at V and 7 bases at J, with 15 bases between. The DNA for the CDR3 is TGTGCCAGCAGCCACATCGGGGGGCCCAATTCACCCCTCCACTTT. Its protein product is CASSHIGGPNSPLHF. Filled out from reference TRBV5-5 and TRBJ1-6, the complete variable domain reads DAGVTQSPTHLIKTRGQQVTLRCSPISGHKSVSWYQQVLGQGPQFIFQYYEKEERGRGNFPDRFSARQFPNYSSELNVNALLLGDSALYLCASSHIGGPNSPLHFGNGTRLTVT.